This TCR beta chain was recorded in a study of blood T cell repertoires in COVID-19. Across the whole study: From T cells, B-cell-depleted T cells, or PBMCs came the material, which was cDNA or gDNA.

Only in-frame clones appear in the TCRdb table, and some are missing; sequencing was by immunoSEQ multiplex PCR. The table includes about 140,000 clones, about nine tenths detected once. Trimming cost V 5 bases and J 8 bases; bases outside gene matches: 9. The CDR3 contains 14 residues. Looked up from germline, CDR1 is SGHAT and CDR2 is FQNNGV. The origin of this receptor is a woman older than 75 with acute or convalescent COVID-19. This sequence joins TRBV11-2 and TRBJ1-2; 9 bases align to TRBD1. The sample was peripheral blood. CDR3 DNA sequence: TGTGCCAGCAGCCACCGGACAGGGGCAGCAGGCTACACCTTC. It is translated as CASSHRTGAAGYTF.